The entry below gives a single T cell receptor (beta chain) sequence along with its context. Some clones are missing from TCRdb's copy, which holds only in-frame ones; the method was immunoSEQ multiplex PCR. The sample holds more than 95,000 clones, approximately 94% seen once. This record comes from a study of T cell changes during pregnancy in multiple sclerosis. V lost 0 bases and J 5 bases, leaving 11 bases between the germline ends. The CDR3 is made up of 15 amino acids. The germline gives CDR1 SGHNT, CDR2 YYREEE (reference sequence). Material: peripheral blood, obtained after pregnancy. The J gene is TRBJ2-2, the V gene TRBV5-4; D remains unclear. This TCR derives from a female donor with multiple sclerosis, enrolled in a pregnancy study. In DNA, the CDR3 is TGTGCCAGCAGCTTGGGGCAGGCATTGACCGGGGAGCTGTTTTTT. Translating gives CASSLGQALTGELFF.